A selection of T cell receptor beta chains follows, all from one sample in a study of cytomegalovirus exposure and HLA in healthy donors. The protocol was immunoSEQ multiplex PCR, while the TCRdb copy is restricted to in-frame clones and leaves out a portion. The table records around 150,000 clones, almost 85% of them present only once. The sequenced sample was PBMCs. These receptors were taken from a man aged 30 to 39 in good health and CMV-seropositive. Each CDR3 is given with its conserved first and last residue. D genes are given only for firm matches.

V gene: TRBV21-1
J gene: TRBJ2-4
D gene: -
CDR3 DNA: TGTGCCAGCAACGCGGACCCCCGGGGGAAAAACATTCAGTACTTC
CDR3 protein: CASNADPRGKNIQYF

V gene: TRBV7-8
J gene: TRBJ2-1
D gene: TRBD2
CDR3 DNA: TGTGCCAGCAGCCGAGATGGGGACTACTCCTACAATGAGCAGTTCTTC
CDR3 protein: CASSRDGDYSYNEQFF

V gene: TRBV5-1
J gene: TRBJ2-3
D gene: TRBD2
CDR3 DNA: TGCGCCAGCAGCCCGGCCTTCGGGGCGGGGGGAACAGATACGCAGTATTTT
CDR3 protein: CASSPAFGAGGTDTQYF

V gene: TRBV7-8
J gene: TRBJ1-5
D gene: -
CDR3 DNA: TGTGCCAGCACTGGGGGGGGTGGCAATCAGCCCCAGCATTTT
CDR3 protein: CASTGGGGNQPQHF

V gene: TRBV7-9
J gene: TRBJ2-5
D gene: -
CDR3 DNA: TGTGCCTATCCCATTGGGGCAAACCAAGAGACCCAGTACTTC
CDR3 protein: CAYPIGANQETQYF

V gene: TRBV7-2
J gene: TRBJ2-3
D gene: TRBD2
CDR3 DNA: TGTGCCAGCAGCTCGAAAACCCCTAGCGGGCCGGCCGATACGCAGTATTTT
CDR3 protein: CASSSKTPSGPADTQYF

V gene: TRBV7-6
J gene: TRBJ1-1
D gene: -
CDR3 DNA: TGTGCCAGCAGGTCACGACCGACCCTGACTACTGAAGCTTTCTTT
CDR3 protein: CASRSRPTLTTEAFF

V gene: TRBV7-2
J gene: TRBJ2-2
D gene: TRBD1
CDR3 DNA: TGTGCCAGCAGCTTGGGACAGGGGTACACCGGGGAGCTGTTTTTT
CDR3 protein: CASSLGQGYTGELFF

V gene: TRBV9
J gene: TRBJ1-6
D gene: TRBD1
CDR3 DNA: TGTGCCAGCAGCCGGGACAGGGGTGATTCACCCCTCCACTTT
CDR3 protein: CASSRDRGDSPLHF

V gene: TRBV9
J gene: TRBJ2-3
D gene: -
CDR3 DNA: TGTGCCAGCAGTACCAGACCAGCGGAGACGAGCACAGATACGCAGTATTTT
CDR3 protein: CASSTRPAETSTDTQYF